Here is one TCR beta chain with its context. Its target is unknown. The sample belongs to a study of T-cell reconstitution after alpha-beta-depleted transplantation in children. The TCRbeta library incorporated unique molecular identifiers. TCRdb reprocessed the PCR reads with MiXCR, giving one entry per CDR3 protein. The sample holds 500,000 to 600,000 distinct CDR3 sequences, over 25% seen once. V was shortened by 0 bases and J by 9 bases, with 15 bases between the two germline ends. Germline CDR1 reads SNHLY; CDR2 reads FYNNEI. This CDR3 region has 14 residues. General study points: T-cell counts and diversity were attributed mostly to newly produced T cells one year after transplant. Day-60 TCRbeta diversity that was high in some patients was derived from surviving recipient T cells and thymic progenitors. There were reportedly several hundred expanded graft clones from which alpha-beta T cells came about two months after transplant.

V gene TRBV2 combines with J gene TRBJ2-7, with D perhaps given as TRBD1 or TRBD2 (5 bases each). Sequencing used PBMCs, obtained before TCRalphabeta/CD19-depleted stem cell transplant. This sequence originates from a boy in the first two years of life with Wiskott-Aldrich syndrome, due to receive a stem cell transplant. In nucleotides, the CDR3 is TGTGCCAGCAGTGAAGCCGGGACGGACGTAGGGCAGTACTTC. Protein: CASSEAGTDVGQYF.